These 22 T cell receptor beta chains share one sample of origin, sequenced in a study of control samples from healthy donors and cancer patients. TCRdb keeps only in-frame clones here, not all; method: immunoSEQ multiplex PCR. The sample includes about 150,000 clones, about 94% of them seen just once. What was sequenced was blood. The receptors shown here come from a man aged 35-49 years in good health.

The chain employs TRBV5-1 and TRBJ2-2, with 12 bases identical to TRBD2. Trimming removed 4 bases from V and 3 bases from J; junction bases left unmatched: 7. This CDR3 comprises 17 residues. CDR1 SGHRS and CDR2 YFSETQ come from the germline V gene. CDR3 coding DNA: TGCGCCAGCAGCCCTGTACTAGCGGGGGGTGACACCGGGGAGCTGTTTTTT. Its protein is CASSPVLAGGDTGELFF.

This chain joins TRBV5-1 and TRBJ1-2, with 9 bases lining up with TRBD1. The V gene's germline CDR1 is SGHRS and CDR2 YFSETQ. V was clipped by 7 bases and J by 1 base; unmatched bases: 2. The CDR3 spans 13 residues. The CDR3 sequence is CASGGQGNYGYTF. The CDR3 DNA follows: TGCGCCAGCGGGGGACAGGGTAACTATGGCTACACCTTC.

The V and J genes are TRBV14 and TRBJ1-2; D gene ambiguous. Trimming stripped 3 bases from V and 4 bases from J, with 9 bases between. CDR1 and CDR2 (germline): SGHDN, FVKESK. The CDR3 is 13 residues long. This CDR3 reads CASSHRTLYGYTF. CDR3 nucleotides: TGTGCCAGCAGCCACAGGACCCTCTATGGCTACACCTTC.

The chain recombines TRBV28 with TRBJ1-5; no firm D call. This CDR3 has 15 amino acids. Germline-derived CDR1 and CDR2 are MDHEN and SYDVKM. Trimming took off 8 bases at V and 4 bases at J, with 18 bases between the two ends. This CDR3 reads CASRPGLVRNQPQHF. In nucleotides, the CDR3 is TGTGCCAGCCGTCCAGGCTTGGTTCGGAATCAGCCCCAGCATTTT.

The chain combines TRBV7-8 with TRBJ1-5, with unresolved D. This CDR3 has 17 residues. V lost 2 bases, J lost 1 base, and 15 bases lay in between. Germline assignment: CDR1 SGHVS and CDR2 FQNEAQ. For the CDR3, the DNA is TGTGCCAGCAGCTTATTTTCCGCTCTATCCAGCAATCAGCCCCAGCATTTT. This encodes CASSLFSALSSNQPQHF. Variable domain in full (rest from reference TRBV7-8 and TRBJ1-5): GAGVSQSPRYKVAKRGQDVALRCDPISGHVSLFWYQQALGQGPEFLTYFQNEAQLDKSGLPSDRFFAERPEGSVSTLKIQRTQQEDSAVYLCASSLFSALSSNQPQHFGDGTRLSIL.

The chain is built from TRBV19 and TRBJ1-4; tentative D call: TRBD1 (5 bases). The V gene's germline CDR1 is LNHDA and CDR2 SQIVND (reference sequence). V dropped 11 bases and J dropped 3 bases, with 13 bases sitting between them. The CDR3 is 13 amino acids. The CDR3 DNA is TGTGCCGCCCGGGGGGGTTCTAATGAAAAACTGTTTTTT. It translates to CAARGGSNEKLFF.

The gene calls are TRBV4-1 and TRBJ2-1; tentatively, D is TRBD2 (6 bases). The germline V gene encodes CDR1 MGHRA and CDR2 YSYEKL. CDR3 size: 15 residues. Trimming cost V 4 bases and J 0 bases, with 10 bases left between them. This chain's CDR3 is CASSPLGSSYNEQFF. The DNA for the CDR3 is TGCGCCAGCAGCCCACTCGGGAGCTCCTACAATGAGCAGTTCTTC.

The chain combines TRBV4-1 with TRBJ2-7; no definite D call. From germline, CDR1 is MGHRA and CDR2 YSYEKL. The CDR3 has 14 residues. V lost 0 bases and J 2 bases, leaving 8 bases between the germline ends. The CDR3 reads CASSQDPGPYEQYF. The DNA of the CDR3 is TGCGCCAGCAGCCAAGATCCGGGCCCCTACGAGCAGTACTTC.

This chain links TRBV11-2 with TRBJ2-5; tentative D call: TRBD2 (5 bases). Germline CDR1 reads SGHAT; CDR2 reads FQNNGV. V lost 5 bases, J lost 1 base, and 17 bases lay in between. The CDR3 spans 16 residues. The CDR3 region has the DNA TGTGCCAGCAGCGAGGAGGCGACCCCGGCCCAAGAGACCCAGTACTTC. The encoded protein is CASSEEATPAQETQYF.

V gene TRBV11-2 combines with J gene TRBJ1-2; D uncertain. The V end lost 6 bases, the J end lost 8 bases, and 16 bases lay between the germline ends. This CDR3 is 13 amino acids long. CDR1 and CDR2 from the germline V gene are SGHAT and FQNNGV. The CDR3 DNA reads TGTGCCAGCAGTTTCGAGGGAGCGGGGGGCTACACCTTC. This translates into CASSFEGAGGYTF.

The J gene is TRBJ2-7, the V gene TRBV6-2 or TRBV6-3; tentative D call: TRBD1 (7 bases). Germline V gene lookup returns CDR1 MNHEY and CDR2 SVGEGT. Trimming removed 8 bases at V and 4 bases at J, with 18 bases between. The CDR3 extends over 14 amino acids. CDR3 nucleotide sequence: TGTGCCAGCCGCCGACAGGGCGGAGGGTACGAGCAGTACTTC. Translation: CASRRQGGGYEQYF.

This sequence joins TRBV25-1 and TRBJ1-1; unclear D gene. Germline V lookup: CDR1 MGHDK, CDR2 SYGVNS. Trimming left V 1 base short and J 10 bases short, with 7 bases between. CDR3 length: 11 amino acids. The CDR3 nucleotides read TGTGCCAGCAGTGAATCCCGGGTAGCTTTCTTT. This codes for CASSESRVAFF.

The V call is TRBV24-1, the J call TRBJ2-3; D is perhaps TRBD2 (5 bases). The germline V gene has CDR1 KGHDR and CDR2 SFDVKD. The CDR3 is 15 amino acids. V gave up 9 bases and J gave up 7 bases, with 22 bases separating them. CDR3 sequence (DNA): TGTGCCACCTCCCGAGGGCACCCGACTCGAAATACGCAGTATTTT. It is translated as CATSRGHPTRNTQYF.

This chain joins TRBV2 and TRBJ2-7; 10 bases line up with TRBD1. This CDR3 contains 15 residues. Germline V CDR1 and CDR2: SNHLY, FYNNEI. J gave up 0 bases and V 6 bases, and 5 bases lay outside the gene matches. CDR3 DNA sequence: TGTGCCAGCAGCTCGACAGGGGGCTTCTCCTACGAGCAGTACTTC. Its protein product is CASSSTGGFSYEQYF. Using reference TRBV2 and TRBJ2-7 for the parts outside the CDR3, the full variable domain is EPEVTQTPSHQVTQMGQEVILRCVPISNHLYFYWYRQILGQKVEFLVSFYNNEISEKSEIFDDQFSVERPDGSNFTLKIRSTKLEDSAMYFCASSSTGGFSYEQYFGPGTRLTVT.

In nucleotides, the CDR3 is TGTGCCAGCAGCTTTGACTCCACCGGGGAGCTGTTTTTT. Translated, it gives CASSFDSTGELFF. The chain links TRBV5-8 to TRBJ2-2, with unresolved D. This CDR3 contains 13 residues. Germline CDR1 and CDR2: SGHTS and YDEGEE. V was clipped by 2 bases and J by 4 bases, with 6 bases between them.

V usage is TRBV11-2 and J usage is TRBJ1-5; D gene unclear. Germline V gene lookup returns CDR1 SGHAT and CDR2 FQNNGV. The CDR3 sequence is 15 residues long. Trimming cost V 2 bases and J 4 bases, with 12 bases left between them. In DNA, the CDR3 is TGTGCCAGCAGCTTAACGCCGTTCAGAAATCAGCCCCAGCATTTT. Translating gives CASSLTPFRNQPQHF.

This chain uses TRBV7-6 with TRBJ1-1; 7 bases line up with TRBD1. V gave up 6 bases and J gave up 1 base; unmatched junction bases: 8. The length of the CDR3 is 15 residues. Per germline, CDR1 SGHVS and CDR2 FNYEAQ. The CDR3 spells CASRQTGEWNTEAFF. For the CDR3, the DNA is TGTGCCAGCAGGCAAACAGGGGAATGGAACACTGAAGCTTTCTTT. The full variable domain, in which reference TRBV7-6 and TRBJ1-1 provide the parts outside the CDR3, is GAGVSQSPRYKVTKRGQDVALRCDPISGHVSLYWYRQALGQGPEFLTYFNYEAQQDKSGLPNDRFSAERPEGSISTLTIQRTEQRDSAMYRCASRQTGEWNTEAFFGQGTRLTVV.

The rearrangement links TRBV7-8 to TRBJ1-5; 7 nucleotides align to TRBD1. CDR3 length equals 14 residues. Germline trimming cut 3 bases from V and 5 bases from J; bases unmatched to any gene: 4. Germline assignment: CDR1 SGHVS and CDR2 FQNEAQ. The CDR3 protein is CASSLTGLDQPQHF. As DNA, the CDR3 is TGTGCCAGCAGCTTGACAGGGCTGGATCAGCCCCAGCATTTT. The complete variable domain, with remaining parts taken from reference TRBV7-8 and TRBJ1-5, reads GAGVSQSPRYKVAKRGQDVALRCDPISGHVSLFWYQQALGQGPEFLTYFQNEAQLDKSGLPSDRFFAERPEGSVSTLKIQRTQQEDSAVYLCASSLTGLDQPQHFGDGTRLSIL.

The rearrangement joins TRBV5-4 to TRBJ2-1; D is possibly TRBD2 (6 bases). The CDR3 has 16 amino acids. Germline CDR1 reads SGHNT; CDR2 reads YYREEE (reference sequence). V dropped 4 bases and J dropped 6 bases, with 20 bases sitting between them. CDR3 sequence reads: CASSPRPTAEGNEQFF. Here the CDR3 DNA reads TGTGCCAGCAGCCCACGACCCACAGCGGAGGGCAATGAGCAGTTCTTC.

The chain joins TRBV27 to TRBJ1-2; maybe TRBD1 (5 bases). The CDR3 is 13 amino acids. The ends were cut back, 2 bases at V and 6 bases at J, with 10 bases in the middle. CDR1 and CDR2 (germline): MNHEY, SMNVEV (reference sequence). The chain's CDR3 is CASSLGGRDGYTF. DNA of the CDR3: TGTGCCAGCAGTTTAGGGGGTCGGGATGGCTACACCTTC.

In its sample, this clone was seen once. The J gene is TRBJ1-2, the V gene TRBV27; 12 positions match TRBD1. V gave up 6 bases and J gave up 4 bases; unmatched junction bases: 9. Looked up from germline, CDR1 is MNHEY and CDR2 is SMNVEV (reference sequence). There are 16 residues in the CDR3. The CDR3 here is CASSRRGTGGGYGYTF. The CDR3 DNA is TGTGCCAGCAGCCGACGGGGGACAGGGGGCGGCTATGGCTACACCTTC.

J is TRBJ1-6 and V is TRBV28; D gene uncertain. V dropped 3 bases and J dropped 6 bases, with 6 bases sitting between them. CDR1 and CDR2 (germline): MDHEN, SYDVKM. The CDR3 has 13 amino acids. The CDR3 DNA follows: TGTGCCAGCAGTTTTTACAGTAATTCACCCCTCCACTTT. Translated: CASSFYSNSPLHF.